This TCR beta chain was retrieved from a study of Ad26.COV2.S vaccination and SARS-CoV-2 variants. General study points: Total T cell responses were possibly underestimated by TCR breadth and depth analyses.

In the case of this clone: The antigen remains unidentified.

Treatment given: 19 received Ad26.COV2.S at low or high dose, single or two shots; several received placebo; per-sample allocation not given. Samples were taken on day 63 after the first vaccine or placebo injection. TCRdb's table, derived via immunoSEQ multiplex PCR, lists solely in-frame clones and lacks some. The data show hundreds of thousands of clones, 92% seen once. The source material was peripheral blood, sampled in a trial of Ad26.COV2.S vaccine versus placebo. This receptor was identified in a person between 18 and 59 years old who received the Ad26.COV2.S COVID-19 vaccine or a placebo.

CDR3 bases: TGTGCCAGCAGCTTGGGACAGGCGCTTGAAAAACTGTTTTTT. Translated: CASSLGQALEKLFF. This sequence joins TRBV5-6 and TRBJ1-4, with TRBD1 as a possible D gene (6 bases). Between the trimmed V and J ends, which lost 0 bases and 7 bases, there was a span of 10 bases. Germline V gene lookup returns CDR1 SGHDT and CDR2 YYEEEE. The CDR3 is 14 amino acids. The variable domain in full, with the rest retrieved from reference TRBV5-6 and TRBJ1-4, is DAGVTQSPTHLIKTRGQQVTLRCSPKSGHDTVSWYQQALGQGPQFIFQYYEEEERQRGNFPDRFSGHQFPNYSSELNVNALLLGDSALYLCASSLGQALEKLFFGSGTQLSVL.